This T cell receptor beta chain originates from a study of blood T cell repertoires in COVID-19. Study at large: There were acute and convalescent COVID-19 samples, and they came from the United States, Italy and Spain. The cDNA or gDNA used as material had been derived from T cells, B-cell-depleted T cells, or PBMCs.

In the original processing: From reference gene primer amplification, estimates of nucleated cell counts were derived. Using immunoSEQ multiplex PCR, the repertoire was profiled, and TCRdb retains in-frame clones only, with some absent. V and J calls and clone size are copied from that table; D and trimming were computed from the DNA. The sample has about 270,000 clones; 70% to 90% are singletons. The ends were cut back, 1 base at V and 8 bases at J, with 14 bases in the middle. CDR3 length: 14 amino acids. The germline gives CDR1 LNHDA, CDR2 SQIVND (reference sequence). The material sequenced was peripheral blood. The source is a woman in her forties or fifties with active or convalescent COVID-19. The V call is TRBV19, the J call TRBJ1-1; D not resolved. CDR3 protein: CASSIVHRTVEAFF. In DNA form, the CDR3 reads TGTGCCAGTAGTATAGTGCACAGAACAGTCGAAGCTTTCTTT.